The 13 T cell receptor beta chains reported below all come from one sample, sequenced in a study of OX40 agonist ivuxolimab in advanced cancers. Data came from immunoSEQ multiplex PCR; TCRdb stores just in-frame clones and leaves some out. Of approximately 65,000 clones listed, roughly 84% are singletons. The sequences come from CD4+ or CD8+ T cells sorted from blood, collected in a trial of the OX40 agonist ivuxolimab. The receptors were sampled from an adult with an advanced solid tumor such as melanoma, head and neck, liver or kidney cancer.

The J gene is TRBJ2-7, the V gene TRBV7-2; 9 bases align to TRBD2. The germline V gene encodes CDR1 SGHTA and CDR2 FQGNSA. The CDR3 extends over 14 amino acids. Losses at the gene ends were 3 bases for V and 5 bases for J; bases not matched to a gene: 5. The CDR3 protein is CASSFRVAGDEQYF. The CDR3 DNA follows: TGTGCCAGCAGCTTTAGGGTAGCGGGGGACGAGCAGTACTTC.

The V call is TRBV7-9, the J call TRBJ1-2; a weak D match, TRBD1 (6 bases). The V and J ends lost 3 bases and 1 base respectively, with 18 bases between them. This CDR3 is 17 amino acids long. Germline V gives CDR1 SEHNR, CDR2 FQNEAQ (reference sequence). In nucleotides, the CDR3 is TGTGCCAGCAGCTTCTACAGGGATACGGCCCATAACTATGGCTACACCTTC. Translating it yields CASSFYRDTAHNYGYTF.

The chain recombines TRBV19 with TRBJ1-1; maybe TRBD1 (5 bases). CDR3 size: 14 residues. V lost 6 bases to trimming and J lost 0 bases, with 11 bases between them. CDR1 is LNHDA and CDR2 is SQIVND in the germline V gene (reference sequence). CDR3 residues: CASRVGRMNTEAFF. DNA for the CDR3: TGTGCCAGTAGGGTGGGACGGATGAACACTGAAGCTTTCTTT.

V is TRBV7-8 and J is TRBJ2-4, with 9 bases lining up with TRBD1. Germline trimming cut 3 bases from V and 7 bases from J; bases unmatched to any gene: 4. The germline V gene encodes CDR1 SGHVS and CDR2 FQNEAQ. This CDR3 has 14 amino acids. Here the CDR3 reads CASSFPGTGNIQYF. The CDR3 nucleotides are TGTGCCAGCAGCTTTCCCGGGACAGGGAACATTCAGTACTTC.

The rearrangement joins TRBV10-3 to TRBJ2-3; no reliable D call. The CDR3 runs 13 residues. Germline CDR1 reads ENHRY; CDR2 reads SYGVKD. Trimming removed 4 bases from V and 0 bases from J, with 5 bases in between. The CDR3 region is CAISVASTDTQYF. In DNA form, the CDR3 reads TGTGCCATCAGTGTCGCTAGCACAGATACGCAGTATTTT.

The CDR3 sequence is CASRSVGNTEAFF. For the CDR3, the DNA is TGTGCCAGCAGGTCGGTTGGGAACACTGAAGCTTTCTTT. V and J are TRBV19 and TRBJ1-1; D not resolved. With 9 bases removed from V and 1 base from J, the gap between germline ends came to 12 bases. Looked up from germline, CDR1 is LNHDA and CDR2 is SQIVND (reference sequence). CDR3 length: 13 residues.

The CDR3 DNA is TGTGCCAGTAGTATACTCGGCGAGCAGTACTTC. Translated: CASSILGEQYF. The chain uses TRBV19 and TRBJ2-7; no definite D call. Per germline, CDR1 LNHDA and CDR2 SQIVND (reference sequence). CDR3 size: 11 residues. Trimming stripped 2 bases from V and 6 bases from J, with 5 bases between.

The gene calls are TRBV9 and TRBJ2-1; 11 bases line up with TRBD2. Germline V gives CDR1 SGDLS, CDR2 YYNGEE. Trimming removed 0 bases from V and 6 bases from J; junction bases left unmatched: 8. This CDR3 region has 17 residues. Here the CDR3 DNA reads TGTGCCAGCAGCGTAGTCGCACTAGCGGGGGTCGTCAATGAGCAGTTCTTC. It specifies CASSVVALAGVVNEQFF. The whole variable domain, remainder taken from reference TRBV9 and TRBJ2-1, is DSGVTQTPKHLITATGQRVTLRCSPRSGDLSVYWYQQSLDQGLQFLIQYYNGEERAKGNILERFSAQQFPDLHSELNLSSLELGDSALYFCASSVVALAGVVNEQFFGPGTRLTVL.

The V gene is TRBV6-1, the J gene TRBJ1-5, with D possibly TRBD1 on 5 matching bases. CDR1 is MNHNS, CDR2 SASEGT, per germline. The CDR3 consists of 14 residues. The V end lost 3 bases, the J end lost 3 bases, and 9 bases lay between the germline ends. The CDR3 here is CASSDRALNQPQHF. The CDR3 DNA reads TGTGCCAGCAGTGACAGGGCCCTCAATCAGCCCCAGCATTTT.

J is TRBJ1-5 and V is TRBV7-2, with TRBD1 as a possible D gene (5 bases). The CDR3 is 14 amino acids. Trimming pared 4 bases from V and 7 bases from J, leaving 14 bases between. Germline CDR1 and CDR2: SGHTA and FQGNSA. This CDR3 reads CASSSTGPGQPQHF. The CDR3, as DNA: TGTGCCAGCAGCTCCACAGGCCCGGGGCAGCCCCAGCATTTT.

V and J are TRBV6-5 and TRBJ2-5, with 7 bases lining up with TRBD2. Unmatched junction bases numbered 1, after V lost 5 bases and J lost 1 base. This CDR3 has 13 residues. Germline-derived CDR1 and CDR2 are MNHEY and SVGAGI. In DNA form, the CDR3 reads TGTGCCAGCAGTCCGGGAGGCCAAGAGACCCAGTACTTC. It specifies CASSPGGQETQYF.

This rearrangement joins TRBV27 to TRBJ1-1; D remains ambiguous. V was clipped by 3 bases and J by 5 bases, with 16 bases between them. CDR1 is MNHEY, CDR2 SMNVEV, per germline (reference sequence). This CDR3 is built from 15 residues. The CDR3 reads CASSFRERYGTEAFF. In DNA form, the CDR3 reads TGTGCCAGCAGTTTTAGGGAACGGTATGGAACTGAAGCTTTCTTT.

The genes are TRBV11-2 and TRBJ2-3; 8 bases agree with TRBD1. Germline loops: CDR1 SGHAT, CDR2 FQNNGV. CDR3 size: 16 residues. With 5 bases clipped from V and 5 bases from J, the junction kept 12 bases outside the gene matches. CDR3 nucleotide sequence: TGTGCCAGCAGCCCACCAGGGGGCGGCTCCGGAGATACGCAGTATTTT. Translation: CASSPPGGGSGDTQYF. Filled out from reference TRBV11-2 and TRBJ2-3, the complete variable domain reads EAGVAQSPRYKIIEKRQSVAFWCNPISGHATLYWYQQILGQGPKLLIQFQNNGVVDDSQLPKDRFSAERLKGVDSTLKIQPAKLEDSAVYLCASSPPGGGSGDTQYFGPGTRLTVL.